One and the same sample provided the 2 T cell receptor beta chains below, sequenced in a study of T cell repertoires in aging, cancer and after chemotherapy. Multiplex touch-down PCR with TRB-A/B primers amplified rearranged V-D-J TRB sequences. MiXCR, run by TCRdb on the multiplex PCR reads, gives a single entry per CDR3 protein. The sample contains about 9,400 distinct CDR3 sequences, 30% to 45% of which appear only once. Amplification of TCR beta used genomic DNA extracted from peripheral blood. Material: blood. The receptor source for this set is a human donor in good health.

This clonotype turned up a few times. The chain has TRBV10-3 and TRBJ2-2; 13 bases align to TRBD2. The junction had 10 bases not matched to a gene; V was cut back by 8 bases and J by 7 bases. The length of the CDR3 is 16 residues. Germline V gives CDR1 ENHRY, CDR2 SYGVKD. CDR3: CAIGGTSGTLGGELFF. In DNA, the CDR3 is TGTGCCATCGGGGGGACTAGCGGGACCCTTGGCGGGGAGCTGTTTTTT.

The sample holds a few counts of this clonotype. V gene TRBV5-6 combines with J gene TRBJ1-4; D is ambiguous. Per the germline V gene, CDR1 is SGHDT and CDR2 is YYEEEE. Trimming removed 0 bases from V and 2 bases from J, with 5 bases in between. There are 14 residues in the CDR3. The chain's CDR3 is CASSLGSTNEKLFF. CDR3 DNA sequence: TGTGCCAGCAGCTTGGGCAGTACTAATGAAAAACTGTTTTTT. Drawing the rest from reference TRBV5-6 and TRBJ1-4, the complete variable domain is DAGVTQSPTHLIKTRGQQVTLRCSPKSGHDTVSWYQQALGQGPQFIFQYYEEEERQRGNFPDRFSGHQFPNYSSELNVNALLLGDSALYLCASSLGSTNEKLFFGSGTQLSVL.